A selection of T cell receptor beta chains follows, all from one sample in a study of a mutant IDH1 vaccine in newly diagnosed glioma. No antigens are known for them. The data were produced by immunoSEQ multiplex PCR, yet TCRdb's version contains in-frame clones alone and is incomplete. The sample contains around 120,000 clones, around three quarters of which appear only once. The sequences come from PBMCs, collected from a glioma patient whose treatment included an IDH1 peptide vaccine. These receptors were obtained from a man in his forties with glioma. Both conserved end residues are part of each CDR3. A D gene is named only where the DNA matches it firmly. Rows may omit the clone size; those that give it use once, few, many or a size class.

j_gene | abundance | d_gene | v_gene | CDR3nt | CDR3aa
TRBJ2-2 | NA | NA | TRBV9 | TGTGCCAGCAGCGGCATTAACACCGGGGAGCTGTTTTTT | CASSGINTGELFF
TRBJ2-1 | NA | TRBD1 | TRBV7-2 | TGTGCCAGCAGCCGGGACAGGGGTCGGGATGAGCAGTTCTTC | CASSRDRGRDEQFF
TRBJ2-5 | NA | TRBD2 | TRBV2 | TGTGCCAGCAGTGATTTTCTAGCGGGAGGATCGGAGACCCAGTACTTC | CASSDFLAGGSETQYF
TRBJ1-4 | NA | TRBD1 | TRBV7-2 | TGTGCCAGCAGCCCGGGACAGCGAATCAATGAAAAACTGTTTTTT | CASSPGQRINEKLFF
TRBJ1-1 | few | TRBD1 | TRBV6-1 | TGTGCCAGCAGTGAAGTGGGGACAGGGGGCAGAGCTTTCTTT | CASSEVGTGGRAFF
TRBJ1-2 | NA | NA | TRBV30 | TGTGCCTGGAGTGTAGCCAGGGCGGACTATGGCTACACCTTC | CAWSVARADYGYTF
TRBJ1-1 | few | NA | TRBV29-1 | TGCAGCGCACTTTTATGGGGAGGTAACACTGAAGCTTTCTTT | CSALLWGGNTEAFF
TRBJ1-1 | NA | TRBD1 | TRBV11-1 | TGTGCCAGCAAGGACATGGGACAGTTTCCTGAAGCTTTCTTT | CASKDMGQFPEAFF
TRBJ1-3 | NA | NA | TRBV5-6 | TGTGCCAGCAGCCTGATTGGACACTCCTCTGGAAACACCATATATTTT | CASSLIGHSSGNTIYF
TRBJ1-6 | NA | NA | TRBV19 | TGTGCCAGTAGTCGGGCGAGACCTCACAATTCACCCCTCCACTTT | CASSRARPHNSPLHF
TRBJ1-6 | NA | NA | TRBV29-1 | TGCAGCGTTGAAGCAATGACAGCTCGTCCCTATAATTCACCCCTCCACTTT | CSVEAMTARPYNSPLHF
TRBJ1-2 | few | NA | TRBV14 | TGTGCCAGCCAGAGCCGAGAGCACTATGGCTACACCTTC | CASQSREHYGYTF
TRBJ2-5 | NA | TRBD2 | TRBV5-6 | TGTGCCAGCAGCCCGGTGAGCGGGGGCCCGGAGACCCAGTACTTC | CASSPVSGGPETQYF
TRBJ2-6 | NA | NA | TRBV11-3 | TGTGCCAGCAGCTATCAAGTCCAGTCTTCTGGGGCCAACGTCCTGACTTTC | CASSYQVQSSGANVLTF
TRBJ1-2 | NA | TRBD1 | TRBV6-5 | TGTGCCAGCAGTCCGACAGGGGGAGGCTATGGCTACACCTTC | CASSPTGGGYGYTF
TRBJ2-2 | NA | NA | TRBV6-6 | TGTGCCAGCAGTTACTCGAGAGCCCTGAACACCGGGGAGCTGTTTTTT | CASSYSRALNTGELFF
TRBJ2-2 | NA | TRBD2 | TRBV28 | TGTGCCAGCAGTCCTCCTAGCGGGAGAAGCGGGGAGCTGTTTTTT | CASSPPSGRSGELFF
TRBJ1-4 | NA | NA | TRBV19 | TGTGCCAGTAGCCATGCGGTGGGTAGAGAAAAACTGTTTTTT | CASSHAVGREKLFF
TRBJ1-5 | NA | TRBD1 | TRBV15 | TGTGCCACCAGCCGCAGCCGGGACAGGGGGGGATATAGCAATCAGCCCCAGCATTTT | CATSRSRDRGGYSNQPQHF
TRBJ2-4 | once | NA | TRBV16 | TGTGCCAGCAGCCAATCGAGAGTCGTACAAAACATTCAGTACTTC | CASSQSRVVQNIQYF
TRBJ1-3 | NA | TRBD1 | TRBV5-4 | TGTGCCAGCAGCTTGGGACAGGGGGCGAACACCATATATTTT | CASSLGQGANTIYF
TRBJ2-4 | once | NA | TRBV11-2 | TGTGCCAGCAGCTCCTACAGGGGGACTATGGCCAAAAACATTCAGTACTTC | CASSSYRGTMAKNIQYF
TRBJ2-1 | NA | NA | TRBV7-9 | TGTGCCAGCAGCTTAATTACATCTCAAATGGTAGTCGATGAGCAGTTCTTC | CASSLITSQMVVDEQFF
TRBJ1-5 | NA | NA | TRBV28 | TGTGCCAGCAGTTTACGCCTTGGGTCTAACAATCAGCCCCAGCATTTT | CASSLRLGSNNQPQHF
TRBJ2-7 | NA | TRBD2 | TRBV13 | TGTGCCAGCAGCTTACGACGGGAGGCCACTCGATCATACGAGCAGTACTTC | CASSLRREATRSYEQYF
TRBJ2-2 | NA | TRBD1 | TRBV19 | TGTGCCAGTAGTATGGTTCGACGACAGGGGGCGGACGGGGAGCTGTTTTTT | CASSMVRRQGADGELFF
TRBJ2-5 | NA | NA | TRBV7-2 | TGTGCCAGCAGCTTAGTTCCACGGGGGGAGACCCAGTACTTC | CASSLVPRGETQYF
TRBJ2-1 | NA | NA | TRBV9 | TGTGCCAGCAGCGTAGATTACAATGAGCAGTTCTTC | CASSVDYNEQFF
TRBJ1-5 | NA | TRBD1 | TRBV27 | TGTGCCAGCAAAACAGGGGGCGCAGGTCAGCCCCAGCATTTT | CASKTGGAGQPQHF
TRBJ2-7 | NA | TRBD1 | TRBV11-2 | TGTGCCAGCAGCTTAGACCTGACAGGGGTCGCGGGTGAGCAGTACTTC | CASSLDLTGVAGEQYF
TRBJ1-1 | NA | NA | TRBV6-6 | TGTGCCAGCGGACCACGGATGAACACTGAAGCTTTCTTT | CASGPRMNTEAFF
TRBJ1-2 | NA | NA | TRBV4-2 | TGTGCCAGCAGCCAAGATCTTCGGGCTGCGGGGGGCTACACCTTC | CASSQDLRAAGGYTF
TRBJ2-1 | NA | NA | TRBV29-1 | TGCAGCGTTGTTGCCCAACCCAATGAGCAGTTCTTC | CSVVAQPNEQFF